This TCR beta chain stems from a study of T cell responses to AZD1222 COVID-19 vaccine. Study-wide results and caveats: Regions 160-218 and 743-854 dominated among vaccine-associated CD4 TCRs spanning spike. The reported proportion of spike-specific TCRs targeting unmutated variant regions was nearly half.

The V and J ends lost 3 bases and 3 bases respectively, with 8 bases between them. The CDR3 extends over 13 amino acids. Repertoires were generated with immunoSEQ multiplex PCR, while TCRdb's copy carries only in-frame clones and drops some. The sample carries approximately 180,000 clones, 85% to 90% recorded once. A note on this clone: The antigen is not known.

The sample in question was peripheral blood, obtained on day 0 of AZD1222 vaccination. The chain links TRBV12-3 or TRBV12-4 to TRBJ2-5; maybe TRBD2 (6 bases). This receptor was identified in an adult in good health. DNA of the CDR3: TGTGCCAGCAGTTTCCGGGGGAAAGAGACCCAGTACTTC. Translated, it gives CASSFRGKETQYF.